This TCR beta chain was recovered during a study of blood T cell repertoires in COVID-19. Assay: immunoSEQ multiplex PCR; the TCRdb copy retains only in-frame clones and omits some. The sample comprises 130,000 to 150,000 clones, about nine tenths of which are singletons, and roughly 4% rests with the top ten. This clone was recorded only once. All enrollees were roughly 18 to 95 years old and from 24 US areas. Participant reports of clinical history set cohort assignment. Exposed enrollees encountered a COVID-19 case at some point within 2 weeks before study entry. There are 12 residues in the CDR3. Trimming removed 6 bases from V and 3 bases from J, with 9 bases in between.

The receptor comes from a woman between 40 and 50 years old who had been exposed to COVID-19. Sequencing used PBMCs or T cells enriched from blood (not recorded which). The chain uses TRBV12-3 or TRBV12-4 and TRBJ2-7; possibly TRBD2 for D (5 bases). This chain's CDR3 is CASSGDIYEQYF. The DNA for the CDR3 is TGTGCCAGCAGCGGGGATATCTACGAGCAGTACTTC.